The next 12 T cell receptor beta chains were all read from a single sample in a study of CD8+CD57+ T cells in acquired aplastic anemia. TCR beta VDJ and CDR3 profiles were obtained from a genomic DNA template. TCRdb processed the reads anew with MiXCR; each CDR3 protein has one entry. The sample includes about 150,000 distinct CDR3 sequences, just over 50% seen only once; the top ten take roughly 12%. The sequenced patients had an expansion of CD8+CD57+ cells seen by flow cytometry. Material: sorted CD4+, CD8+, or CD8+CD57+ T cells (not recorded which) from PBMCs. All receptors derive from a human donor with aplastic anemia.

The chain recombines TRBV7-4 with TRBJ2-1; D may be TRBD1 (6 bases). This CDR3 region has 12 residues. Trimming left V 7 bases short and J 8 bases short, with 12 bases between. Germline V gene sequence: CDR1 SGHVT, CDR2 SQSDAQ. The CDR3, as DNA: TGTGCCAGCATACAGGGAAATGATGAGCAGTTCTTC. Protein sequence: CASIQGNDEQFF.

V gene TRBV15 combines with J gene TRBJ1-5, with no clear D. The CDR3 has 16 amino acids. The V end was cut by 1 base, the J end by 4 bases, with 14 bases between. Germline loops: CDR1 LNHNV, CDR2 YYDKDF (reference sequence). For the CDR3, the DNA is TGTGCCACCAGCAGAGTAATGGGATCGAGGAATCAGCCCCAGCATTTT. Encoded protein: CATSRVMGSRNQPQHF.

V gene TRBV19 combines with J gene TRBJ2-5, with D uncertain. V shed 2 bases and J shed 7 bases, with 5 bases lying between them. Germline loops: CDR1 LNHDA, CDR2 SQIVND (reference sequence). The CDR3 runs 11 residues. The CDR3 region has the DNA TGTGCCAGTAGTATACCGGGGACCCAGTACTTC. This translates into CASSIPGTQYF.

V gene TRBV10-2 combines with J gene TRBJ1-2; maybe TRBD1 (5 bases). The CDR3 covers 15 residues. Between the trimmed V and J ends, which lost 6 bases and 1 base, there was a span of 15 bases. From germline, CDR1 is WSHSY and CDR2 SAAADI. Here the CDR3 reads CASRAEDTLNYGYTF. Written as DNA, the CDR3 is TGCGCCAGCAGGGCTGAGGACACCCTTAACTATGGCTACACCTTC.

This clonotype was observed at least ten times. The rearrangement uses TRBV6-1 and TRBJ1-2; TRBD1 aligns across 7 bases. The germline gives CDR1 MNHNS, CDR2 SASEGT. This CDR3 region has 15 residues. Unmatched junction bases numbered 8, after V lost 7 bases and J lost 0 bases. In DNA form, the CDR3 reads TGTGCCAGCATTGGTTGGACAGGCGCTAACTATGGCTACACCTTC. As protein: CASIGWTGANYGYTF.

The chain combines TRBV27 with TRBJ2-2, with D tentatively TRBD1 (7 bases). The CDR3 is made up of 18 amino acids. The V gene lost 4 bases and the J gene lost 3 bases, with 21 bases spanning the gap. CDR1 is MNHEY, CDR2 SMNVEV, per germline (reference sequence). The CDR3 nucleotides read TGTGCCAGCAGTTCCCAACCGAGGCAGGGGGGCGACACCGGGGAGCTGTTTTTT. Its translation: CASSSQPRQGGDTGELFF.

The rearrangement links TRBV5-4 to TRBJ1-1; TRBD1 is a possible D gene (5 bases). V was cut by 2 bases and J by 4 bases, with 15 bases left in between. This CDR3 comprises 15 residues. Per the germline V gene, CDR1 is SGHNT and CDR2 is YYREEE (reference sequence). The CDR3 loop is CASSLATGGSTEAFF. The CDR3 coding sequence is TGTGCCAGCAGCTTAGCGACGGGGGGGAGCACTGAAGCTTTCTTT.

This clonotype has more than one count but fewer than ten. V usage is TRBV3-1 and J usage is TRBJ1-1; D unresolved. The CDR3 consists of 12 residues. Trimming cost V 0 bases and J 8 bases, with 7 bases left between them. CDR1 and CDR2 (germline): LGHDT, YNNKEL (reference sequence). The CDR3 DNA is TGTGCCAGCAGCCAAGATAGAGGGGAAGCTTTCTTT. Amino acids: CASSQDRGEAFF.

The chain links TRBV7-9 to TRBJ2-7; D possibly matches TRBD1 or TRBD2 (5 bases each). Germline V lookup: CDR1 SEHNR, CDR2 FQNEAQ (reference sequence). V was pared by 5 bases and J by 7 bases, with 12 bases between. The CDR3 contains 12 residues. The DNA of the CDR3 is TGTGCCAGCAGCCGGGACGAGGTAGAGCAGTACTTC. It is translated as CASSRDEVEQYF.

CDR3: CSVRTSGGGEQFF. The CDR3 nucleotides read TGCAGTGTAAGGACTAGCGGGGGGGGTGAGCAGTTCTTC. This chain uses TRBV20-1 with TRBJ2-1; TRBD2 matches at 15 bases. The CDR3 consists of 13 residues. CDR1 and CDR2 from the germline V gene are DFQATT and SNEGSKA (reference sequence). The J segment lost 9 bases and the V segment lost 7 bases, leaving 4 bases of the junction unmatched.

Here the CDR3 reads CASSEYVSQPQHF. The CDR3 DNA reads as TGTGCCAGCAGTGAATACGTCAGTCAGCCCCAGCATTTT. The chain is built from TRBV6-4 and TRBJ1-5, with D uncertain. Per germline, CDR1 MRHNA and CDR2 SNTAGT. Trimming stripped 3 bases from V and 6 bases from J, with 9 bases between. CDR3 length equals 13 residues.

This clonotype was seen a handful of times. Written as DNA, the CDR3 is TGTGCCATCAGAGCACAGCGGCACTACTCCTACAATGAGCAGTTCTTC. Amino acid sequence: CAIRAQRHYSYNEQFF. This chain links TRBV10-3 with TRBJ2-1; D perhaps matches TRBD2 (5 bases). V was cut by 6 bases and J by 0 bases, with 15 bases left in between. This CDR3 region has 16 residues. CDR1 is ENHRY, CDR2 SYGVKD, per germline.